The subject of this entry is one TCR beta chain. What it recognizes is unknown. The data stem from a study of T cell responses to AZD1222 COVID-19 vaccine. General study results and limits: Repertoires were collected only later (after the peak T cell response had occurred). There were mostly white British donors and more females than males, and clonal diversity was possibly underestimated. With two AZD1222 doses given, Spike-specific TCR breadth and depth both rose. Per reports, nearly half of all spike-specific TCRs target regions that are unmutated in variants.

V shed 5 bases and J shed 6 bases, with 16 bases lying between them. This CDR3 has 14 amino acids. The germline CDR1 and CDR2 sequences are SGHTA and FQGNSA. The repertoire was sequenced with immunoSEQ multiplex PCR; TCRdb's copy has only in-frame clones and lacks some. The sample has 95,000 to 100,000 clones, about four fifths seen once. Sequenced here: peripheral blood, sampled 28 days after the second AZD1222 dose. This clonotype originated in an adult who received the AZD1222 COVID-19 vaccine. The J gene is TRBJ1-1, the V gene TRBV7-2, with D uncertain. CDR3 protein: CASSSLIRNSEAFF. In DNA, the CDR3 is TGTGCCAGCAGCAGCCTCATTCGTAACTCTGAAGCTTTCTTT.